What follows are 18 T cell receptor beta chains derived from one specimen sequenced in a study of cytomegalovirus exposure and HLA in healthy donors listed by TCRdb under 2017. Library construction relied on the immunoSEQ multiplex PCR assay. A mixture of 60 forward primers for TCR Vbeta segments and 13 reverse primers for TCR Jbeta segments was used in the multiplex PCR. Held by TCRdb, this immuneACCESS table contains in-frame sequences only and omits some clones. Under half of the omission traces to an unresolved V gene where checked; the cause of the rest is unknown. The sample data list more than 110,000 clones, and 75% to 85% of these were observed just once. Together, the top ten hold about 2.2% of the sample. The specimen sequenced was PBMCs. These receptors were obtained from a man aged 50 to 59 in good health and CMV-seronegative.

The chain recombines TRBV30 with TRBJ2-1; D is unclear. This CDR3 is 13 amino acids long. The germline V gene has CDR1 GTSNPN and CDR2 SVGIG (reference sequence). V was shortened by 1 base and J by 7 bases, with 11 bases between the two germline ends. The CDR3 reads CAWSANPPNEQFF. CDR3 DNA: TGTGCCTGGAGTGCTAACCCACCAAATGAGCAGTTCTTC.

As DNA, the CDR3 is TGTGCCAGCAAAGTTTCCCAGGCTCAGCCCCAGCATTTT. Translating gives CASKVSQAQPQHF. V and J are TRBV2 and TRBJ1-5; D not resolved. CDR1 and CDR2 from the germline V gene are SNHLY and FYNNEI. Trimming stripped 7 bases from V and 6 bases from J, with 13 bases between. This CDR3 has 13 residues.

The chain links TRBV29-1 to TRBJ1-1, with TRBD1 identical over 8 bases. The CDR3 is 14 amino acids. Germline V gene data show CDR1 as SQVTM and CDR2 as ANQGSEA. V was clipped by 6 bases and J by 0 bases; unmatched bases: 6. The CDR3 here is CSVGGQGLNTEAFF. In DNA form, the CDR3 reads TGCAGCGTAGGTGGACAGGGACTGAACACTGAAGCTTTCTTT.

The chain employs TRBV5-1 and TRBJ2-3; no definite D call. CDR3 size: 12 residues. Trimming took 4 bases from V and 2 from J, leaving 5 bases between them. CDR1 is SGHRS and CDR2 is YFSETQ in the germline V gene. CDR3 loop: CASSPNTDTQYF. In nucleotides, the CDR3 is TGCGCCAGCAGCCCAAACACAGATACGCAGTATTTT.

The chain employs TRBV18 and TRBJ1-5; 7 bases agree with TRBD1. There are 13 residues in the CDR3. Trimming at V came to 3 bases and at J to 4 bases, leaving 0 bases not matched to a gene. Germline V lookup: CDR1 KGHSH, CDR2 LQKENI. CDR3 sequence: CASSPDRNQPQHF. The CDR3 nucleotides read TGTGCCAGCTCACCGGACAGGAATCAGCCCCAGCATTTT.

This clone was counted a single time. The chain employs TRBV11-1 and TRBJ2-3; 7 bases align to TRBD1. Trimming took 5 bases from V and 4 from J; bases not matched to a gene: 6. The CDR3 runs to 14 residues. Germline V lookup: CDR1 SGHAT, CDR2 FQDESV (reference sequence). CDR3 DNA sequence: TGTGCCAGCAGCGCCGGGACAGATGCAGATACGCAGTATTTT. As protein: CASSAGTDADTQYF. The whole variable domain, remainder taken from reference TRBV11-1 and TRBJ2-3, is EAEVAQSPRYKITEKSQAVAFWCDPISGHATLYWYRQILGQGPELLVQFQDESVVDDSQLPKDRFSAERLKGVDSTLKIQPAELGDSAMYLCASSAGTDADTQYFGPGTRLTVL.

The chain recombines TRBV7-2 with TRBJ1-5; 9 bases are shared with TRBD1. Trimming at V came to 6 bases and at J to 4 bases, leaving 4 bases not matched to a gene. The CDR3 runs to 14 residues. The germline gives CDR1 SGHTA, CDR2 FQGNSA. CDR3 protein: CASSQQGANQPQHF. The CDR3 nucleotides read TGTGCCAGCAGTCAACAGGGGGCAAATCAGCCCCAGCATTTT. Filled out from reference TRBV7-2 and TRBJ1-5, the complete variable domain reads GAGVSQSPSNKVTEKGKDVELRCDPISGHTALYWYRQSLGQGLEFLIYFQGNSAPDKSGLPSDRFSAERTGGSVSTLTIQRTQQEDSAVYLCASSQQGANQPQHFGDGTRLSIL.

The chain links TRBV11-2 to TRBJ2-2; 9 bases fit TRBD1. V trimming: 3 bases; J trimming: 5 bases; junction bases outside the gene matches: 4. Germline V lookup: CDR1 SGHAT, CDR2 FQNNGV. The CDR3 has 15 residues. CDR3 nucleotides: TGTGCCAGCAGCTTGGGGGACAGGGTGACCGGGGAGCTGTTTTTT. Protein sequence: CASSLGDRVTGELFF. Filled out from reference TRBV11-2 and TRBJ2-2, the complete variable domain reads EAGVAQSPRYKIIEKRQSVAFWCNPISGHATLYWYQQILGQGPKLLIQFQNNGVVDDSQLPKDRFSAERLKGVDSTLKIQPAKLEDSAVYLCASSLGDRVTGELFFGEGSRLTVL.

With regard to this clone: At one of its ends the junction is not consistent with the germline gene, which may arise from a read error. V is TRBV11-2 and J is TRBJ2-1, with no clear D. There are 13 residues in the CDR3. Germline V gives CDR1 SGHAT, CDR2 FQNNGV. The CDR3 bases are TGTGCCAGCAGCTCGACGAATGACAAGGAGCAGTTCTTC. Translation gives CASSSTNDKEQFF.

The genes are TRBV11-3 and TRBJ2-7, with no clear D. Trimming cost V 5 bases and J 0 bases, with 11 bases left between them. Germline-derived CDR1 and CDR2 are SGHNT and YENEEA. This CDR3 region has 14 residues. CDR3 sequence: CASSPFWSSYEQYF. The CDR3 coding sequence is TGTGCCAGCAGCCCTTTTTGGAGCTCCTACGAGCAGTACTTC.

This clone was counted a single time. V and J are TRBV5-4 and TRBJ1-1; the D is unclear. This CDR3 has 15 amino acids. Germline CDR1 reads SGHNT; CDR2 reads YYREEE (reference sequence). V gave up 0 bases and J gave up 1 base, with 10 bases separating them. DNA of the CDR3: TGTGCCAGCAGCTTGGAATGGAGGAAGAACACTGAAGCTTTCTTT. This codes for CASSLEWRKNTEAFF.

The chain joins TRBV11-3 to TRBJ2-2, with 11 bases fitting TRBD1. V lost 3 bases, J lost 1 base, and 10 bases stayed unmatched. Germline V lookup: CDR1 SGHNT, CDR2 YENEEA. This CDR3 is 19 amino acids long. CDR3 sequence reads: CASSFFHPGTGGNTGELFF. The CDR3 DNA sequence: TGTGCCAGCAGCTTTTTCCACCCTGGGACAGGGGGGAACACCGGGGAGCTGTTTTTT.

This clone was counted between two and nine times. This chain links TRBV5-6 with TRBJ2-4, with 8 bases matching TRBD1. The V and J ends lost 3 bases and 9 bases, in that order; junction bases with no gene match: 8. Germline-derived CDR1 and CDR2 are SGHDT and YYEEEE. The CDR3 spans 14 residues. In nucleotides, the CDR3 is TGTGCCAGCAGCTCCACAGGGGGAGATGGCATTCAGTACTTC. The encoded protein is CASSSTGGDGIQYF.

This chain uses TRBV6-5 with TRBJ2-6, with TRBD1 matching over 7 bases. Losses at the gene ends were 7 bases for V and 2 bases for J; bases not matched to a gene: 5. In germline, CDR1 is MNHEY, CDR2 SVGAGI. The CDR3 has 15 residues. The chain's CDR3 is CASNRDSAGANVLTF. CDR3 in DNA: TGTGCCAGCAACCGGGACAGCGCTGGGGCCAACGTCCTGACTTTC.

The chain recombines TRBV7-9 with TRBJ1-2, with D possibly matching TRBD1 (5 bases). The germline gives CDR1 SEHNR, CDR2 FQNEAQ (reference sequence). This CDR3 has 13 amino acids. The germline V and J ends were trimmed by 5 bases and 2 bases, with 9 bases remaining between them. CDR3 region: CASSLGGNYGYTF. CDR3 nucleotide sequence: TGTGCCAGCAGCCTTGGGGGGAACTATGGCTACACCTTC.

J is TRBJ2-6 and V is TRBV5-8; D gene uncertain. Germline CDR1 SGHTS, CDR2 YDEGEE. This CDR3 is built from 16 residues. Trimming shortened V by 0 bases and J by 2 bases, and 9 bases separated the two germline ends. The CDR3 sequence: CASSLANTAGANVLTF. The CDR3 coding sequence is TGTGCCAGCAGCTTGGCCAACACAGCTGGGGCCAACGTCCTGACTTTC.

This chain joins TRBV28 and TRBJ2-7; no clear D gene. V shed 9 bases and J shed 0 bases, with 12 bases lying between them. This CDR3 comprises 13 residues. The germline V gene has CDR1 MDHEN and CDR2 SYDVKM. DNA for the CDR3: TGTGCCAGTTGCACAGCAAGCTCCTACGAGCAGTACTTC. Amino acid sequence: CASCTASSYEQYF.

This clone showed up just once. This rearrangement joins TRBV5-4 to TRBJ2-4; 7 bases align to TRBD1. Trimming took 0 bases from V and 5 from J; bases not matched to a gene: 5. Germline CDR1 SGHNT, CDR2 YYREEE (reference sequence). This CDR3 contains 15 residues. The CDR3 reads CASSLGGQGENIQYF. DNA for the CDR3: TGTGCCAGCAGCTTGGGAGGGCAGGGGGAAAACATTCAGTACTTC.